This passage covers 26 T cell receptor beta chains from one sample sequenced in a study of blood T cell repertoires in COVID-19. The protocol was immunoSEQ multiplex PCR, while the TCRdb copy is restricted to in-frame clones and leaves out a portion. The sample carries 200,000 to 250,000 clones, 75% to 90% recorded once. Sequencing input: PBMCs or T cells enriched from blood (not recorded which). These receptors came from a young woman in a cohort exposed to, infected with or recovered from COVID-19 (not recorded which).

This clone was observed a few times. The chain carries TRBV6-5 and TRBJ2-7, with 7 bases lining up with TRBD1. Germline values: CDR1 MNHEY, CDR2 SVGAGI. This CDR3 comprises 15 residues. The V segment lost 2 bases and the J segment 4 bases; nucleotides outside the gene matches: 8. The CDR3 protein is CASSYIRTGDYEQYF. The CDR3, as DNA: TGTGCCAGCAGTTACATCCGGACAGGTGATTACGAGCAGTACTTC.

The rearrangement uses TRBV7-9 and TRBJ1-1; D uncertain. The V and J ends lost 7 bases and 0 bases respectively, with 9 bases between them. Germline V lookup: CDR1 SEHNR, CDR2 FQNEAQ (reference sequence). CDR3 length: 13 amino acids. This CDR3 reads CASNDGMNTEAFF. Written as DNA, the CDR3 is TGTGCCAGCAACGACGGGATGAACACTGAAGCTTTCTTT.

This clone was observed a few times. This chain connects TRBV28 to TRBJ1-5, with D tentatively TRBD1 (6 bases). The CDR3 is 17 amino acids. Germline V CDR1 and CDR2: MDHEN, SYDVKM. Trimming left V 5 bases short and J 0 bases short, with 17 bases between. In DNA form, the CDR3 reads TGTGCCAGCAGTCCGGGACAAACAAGGCTTAGCAATCAGCCCCAGCATTTT. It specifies CASSPGQTRLSNQPQHF.

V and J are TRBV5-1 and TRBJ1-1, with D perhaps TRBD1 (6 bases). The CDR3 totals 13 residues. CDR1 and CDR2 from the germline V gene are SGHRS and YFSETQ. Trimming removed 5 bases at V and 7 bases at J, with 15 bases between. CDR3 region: CASRGETGSEAFF. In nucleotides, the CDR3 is TGCGCCAGCAGGGGGGAGACAGGTAGTGAAGCTTTCTTT.

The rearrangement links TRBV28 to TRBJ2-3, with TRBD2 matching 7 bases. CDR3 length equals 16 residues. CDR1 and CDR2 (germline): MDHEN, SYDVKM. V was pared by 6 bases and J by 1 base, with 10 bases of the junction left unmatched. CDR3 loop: CASSPLLAHGTDTQYF. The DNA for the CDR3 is TGTGCCAGCAGCCCCCTACTAGCGCATGGCACAGATACGCAGTATTTT.

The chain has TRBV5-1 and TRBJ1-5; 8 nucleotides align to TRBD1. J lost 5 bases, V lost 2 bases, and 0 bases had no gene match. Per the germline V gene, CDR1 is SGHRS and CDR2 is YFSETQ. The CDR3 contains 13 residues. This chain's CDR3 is CASSLQGDQPQHF. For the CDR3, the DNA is TGCGCCAGCAGCTTACAGGGGGATCAGCCCCAGCATTTT.

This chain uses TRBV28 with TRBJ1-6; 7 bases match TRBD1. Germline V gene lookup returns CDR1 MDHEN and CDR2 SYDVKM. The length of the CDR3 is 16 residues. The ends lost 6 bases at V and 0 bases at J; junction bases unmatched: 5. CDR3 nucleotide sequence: TGTGCCAGCAGAGAGGACAGGAGCTCCTATAATTCACCCCTCCACTTT. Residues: CASREDRSSYNSPLHF.

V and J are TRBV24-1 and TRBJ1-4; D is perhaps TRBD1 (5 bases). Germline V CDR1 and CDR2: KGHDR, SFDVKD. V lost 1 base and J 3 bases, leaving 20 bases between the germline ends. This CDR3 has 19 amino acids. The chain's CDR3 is CATSDFAQWLGAANEKLFF. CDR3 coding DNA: TGTGCCACCAGTGATTTCGCCCAGTGGTTAGGGGCCGCTAATGAAAAACTGTTTTTT.

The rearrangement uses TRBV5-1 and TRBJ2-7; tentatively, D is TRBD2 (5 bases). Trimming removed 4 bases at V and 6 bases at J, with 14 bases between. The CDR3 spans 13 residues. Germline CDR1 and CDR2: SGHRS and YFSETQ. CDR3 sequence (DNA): TGCGCCAGCAGCCAAGCGGAACTAAGCGAGCAGTACTTC. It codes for CASSQAELSEQYF.

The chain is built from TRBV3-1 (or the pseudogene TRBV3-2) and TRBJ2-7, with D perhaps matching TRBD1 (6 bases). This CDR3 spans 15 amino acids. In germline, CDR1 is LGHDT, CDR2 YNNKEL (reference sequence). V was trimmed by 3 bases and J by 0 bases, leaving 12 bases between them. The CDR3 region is CASSHPTGGSYEQYF. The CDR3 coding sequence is TGTGCCAGCAGCCATCCGACAGGTGGCTCCTACGAGCAGTACTTC.

The DNA of the CDR3 is TGTGCCAGCAGTTCGCCGGGACAGGGCTACAATGAGCAGTTCTTC. Its translation is CASSSPGQGYNEQFF. The chain couples TRBV28 to TRBJ2-1; 9 bases agree with TRBD1. Germline trimming cut 4 bases from V and 3 bases from J; bases unmatched to any gene: 4. The CDR3 has 15 residues. CDR1 is MDHEN, CDR2 SYDVKM, per germline.

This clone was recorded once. The CDR3 protein is CASSDREVGYTF. CDR3 bases: TGTGCCAGCTCGGACAGGGAAGTTGGCTACACCTTC. The chain recombines TRBV18 with TRBJ1-2; 8 positions agree with TRBD1. Germline assignment: CDR1 KGHSH and CDR2 LQKENI. The CDR3 loop spans 12 amino acids. V trimming: 6 bases; J trimming: 7 bases; junction bases outside the gene matches: 4. Looking up the rest from reference TRBV18 and TRBJ1-2 gives the full variable domain: NAGVMQNPRHLVRRRGQEARLRCSPMKGHSHVYWYRQLPEEGLKFMVYLQKENIIDESGMPKERFSAEFPKEGPSILRIQQVVRGDSAAYFCASSDREVGYTFGSGTRLTVV.

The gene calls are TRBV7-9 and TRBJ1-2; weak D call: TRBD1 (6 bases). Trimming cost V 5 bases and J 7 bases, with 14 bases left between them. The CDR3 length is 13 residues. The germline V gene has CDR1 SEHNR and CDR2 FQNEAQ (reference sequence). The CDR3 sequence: CASSLGGGGGYTF. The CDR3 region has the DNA TGTGCCAGCAGCCTAGGAGGGGGTGGTGGCTACACCTTC.

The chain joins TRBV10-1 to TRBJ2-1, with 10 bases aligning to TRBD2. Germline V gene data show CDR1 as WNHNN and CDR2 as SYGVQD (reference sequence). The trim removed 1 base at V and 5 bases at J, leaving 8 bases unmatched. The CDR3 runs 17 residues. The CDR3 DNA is TGCGCCAGCAGTGAGTTCAGCGGGAGGGCCAAAAACAATGAGCAGTTCTTC. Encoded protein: CASSEFSGRAKNNEQFF.

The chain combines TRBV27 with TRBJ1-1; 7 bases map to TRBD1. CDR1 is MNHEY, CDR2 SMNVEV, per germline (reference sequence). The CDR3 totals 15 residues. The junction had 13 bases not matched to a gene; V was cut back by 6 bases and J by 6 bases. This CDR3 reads CASSRRQGRFAEAFF. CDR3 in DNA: TGTGCCAGCAGCCGAAGACAGGGACGGTTCGCTGAAGCTTTCTTT.

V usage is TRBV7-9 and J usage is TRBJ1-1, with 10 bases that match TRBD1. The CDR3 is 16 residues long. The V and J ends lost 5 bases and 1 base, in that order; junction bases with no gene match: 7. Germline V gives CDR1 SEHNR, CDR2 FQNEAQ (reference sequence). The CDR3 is CASSKTGGRENTEAFF. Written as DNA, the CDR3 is TGTGCCAGCAGCAAGACAGGGGGCCGGGAGAACACTGAAGCTTTCTTT.

CDR3 protein: CASSISLQPQHF. The CDR3 DNA follows: TGTGCCAGTAGTATATCCCTTCAGCCCCAGCATTTT. V usage is TRBV19 and J usage is TRBJ1-5, with unresolved D. This CDR3 has 12 amino acids. V was cut by 2 bases and J by 6 bases, with 5 bases left in between. Germline lookup yields CDR1 LNHDA and CDR2 SQIVND (reference sequence).

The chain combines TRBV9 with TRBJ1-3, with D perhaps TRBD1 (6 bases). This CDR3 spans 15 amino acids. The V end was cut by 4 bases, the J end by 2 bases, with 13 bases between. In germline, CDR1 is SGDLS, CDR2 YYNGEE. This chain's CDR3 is CASSPRDRTGNTIYF. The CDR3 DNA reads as TGTGCCAGCAGCCCCCGTGACAGGACTGGAAACACCATATATTTT.

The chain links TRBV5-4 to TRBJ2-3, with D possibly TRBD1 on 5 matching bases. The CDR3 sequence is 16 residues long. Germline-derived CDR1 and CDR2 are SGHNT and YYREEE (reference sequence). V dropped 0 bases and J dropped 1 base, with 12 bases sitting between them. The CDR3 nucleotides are TGTGCCAGCAGCTTGGGAGGAGTAGGGGGCACAGATACGCAGTATTTT. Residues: CASSLGGVGGTDTQYF.

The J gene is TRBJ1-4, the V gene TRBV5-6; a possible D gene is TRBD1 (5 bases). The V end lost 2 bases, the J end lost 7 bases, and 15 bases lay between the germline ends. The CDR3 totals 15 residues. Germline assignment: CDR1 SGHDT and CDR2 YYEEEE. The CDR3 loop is CASSFAQGFREKLFF. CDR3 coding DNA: TGTGCCAGCAGCTTCGCCCAGGGTTTTCGTGAAAAACTGTTTTTT.

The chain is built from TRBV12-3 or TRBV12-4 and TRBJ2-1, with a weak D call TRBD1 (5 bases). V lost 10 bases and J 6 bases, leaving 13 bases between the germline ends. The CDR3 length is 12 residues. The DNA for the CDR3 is TGTGCCACCACTCGTGGGGCCAATGAGCAGTTCTTC. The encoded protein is CATTRGANEQFF.

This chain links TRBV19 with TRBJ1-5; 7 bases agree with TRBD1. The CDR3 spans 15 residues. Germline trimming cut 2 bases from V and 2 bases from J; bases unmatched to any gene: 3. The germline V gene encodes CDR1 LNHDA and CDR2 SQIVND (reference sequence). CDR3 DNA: TGTGCCAGTAGTATATACAGGGGCGGCAATCAGCCCCAGCATTTT. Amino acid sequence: CASSIYRGGNQPQHF.

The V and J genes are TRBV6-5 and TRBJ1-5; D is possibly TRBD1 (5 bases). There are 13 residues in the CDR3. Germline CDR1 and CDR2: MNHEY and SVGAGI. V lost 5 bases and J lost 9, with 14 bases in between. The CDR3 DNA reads TGTGCCAGCAGTAAGAGACAGTCTGGGCCCCAGCATTTT. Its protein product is CASSKRQSGPQHF.

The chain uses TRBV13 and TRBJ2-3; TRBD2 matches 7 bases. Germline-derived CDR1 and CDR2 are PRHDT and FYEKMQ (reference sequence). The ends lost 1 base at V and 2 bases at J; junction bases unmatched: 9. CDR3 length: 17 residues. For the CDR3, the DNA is TGTGCCAGCAGCTTAGATGTATGGGAGGGTAACACAGATACGCAGTATTTT. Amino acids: CASSLDVWEGNTDTQYF.

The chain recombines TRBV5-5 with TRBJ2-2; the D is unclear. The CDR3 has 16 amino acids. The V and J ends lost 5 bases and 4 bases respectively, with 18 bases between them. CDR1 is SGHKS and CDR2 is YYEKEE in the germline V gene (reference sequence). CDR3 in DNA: TGTGCCAGCAGTTTTTACCACAGCCCGAGCACCGGGGAGCTGTTTTTT. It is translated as CASSFYHSPSTGELFF.

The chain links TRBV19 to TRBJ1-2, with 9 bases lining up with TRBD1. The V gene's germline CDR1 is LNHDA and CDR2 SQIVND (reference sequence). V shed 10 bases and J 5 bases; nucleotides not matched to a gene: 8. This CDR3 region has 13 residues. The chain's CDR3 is CATGGTGHYGYTF. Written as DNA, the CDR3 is TGTGCCACCGGAGGGACAGGGCATTATGGCTACACCTTC.